Below, one TCR beta chain is given with its context. Its antigen remains unidentified. The sample originates from a study of T cell repertoires in cytomegalovirus infection. Study summary: Both CMV infection and a matching HLA type were indicated by public TCR beta signatures.

Study-level points and caveats: Totalled public TCR beta family frequency picked out people who carried CMV plus the relevant HLA. Dominating the ex vivo response were HLA-C-restricted CMV-specific TCR beta clonotypes.

The CDR3 has 12 residues. J lost 8 bases, V lost 5 bases, and 5 bases had no gene match. The germline CDR1 and CDR2 sequences are SGHDT and YYEEEE. TCRdb passed the reads through MiXCR, listing each CDR3 protein once. The table has about 190,000 distinct CDR3 sequences, 28% seen once. The source of this sequence is a human donor in good health (CMV status not recorded). Some clones in this sample may be carry-over from other donors' samples. Sequences were obtained from PBMCs. The chain carries TRBV5-6 and TRBJ2-3; TRBD2 matches 7 bases. The CDR3 reads CASSHGRSTQYF. In DNA form, the CDR3 reads TGTGCCAGCAGTCACGGGAGGAGTACGCAGTATTTT.